This TCR beta chain was found in a study of neurological immune-mediated disorders. General study points: The study found the most TCR clonal expansion in HTLV-1-associated myelopathy and the least in multiple sclerosis, below healthy controls.

Concerning this clonotype: What it binds is not known.

V gave up 4 bases and J gave up 6 bases, with 19 bases separating them. Germline CDR1 ENHRY, CDR2 SYGVKD. The CDR3 is 15 residues long. The authors produced cDNA by 5'RACE using 10-nucleotide random UMIs. TCRdb re-called the 5' RACE reads through MiXCR, storing one row per CDR3 protein. The sample contains approximately 49,000 distinct CDR3 sequences, about 9% of which appear only once. The time point is: longitudinal time-point 1 (baseline). Volunteers from a blood bank in Maryland, USA, constituted the healthy controls. PBMCs stored at -80 C, 2 million in total, were the source of the unsorted libraries.

The source is a middle-aged woman in good health. The rearrangement joins TRBV10-3 to TRBJ2-7; D is perhaps TRBD1 (6 bases). The sample was PBMCs. The CDR3 region is CAISGVRHGQSEQYF. The CDR3 DNA follows: TGTGCCATCAGTGGAGTGCGCCACGGACAGTCCGAGCAGTACTTC.